This T cell receptor (beta chain) was recorded in a study of PD-1 blockade in classical Hodgkin lymphoma. About the research overall: Patients were given intravenous nivolumab, 3 mg/kg, every 2 weeks. Regarding the study as a whole: Significantly greater TCR diversity emerged by C4D1 in CD4+ cells but not CD8+ cells.

Details on this clone: What it binds is unknown.

CDR3 length equals 15 residues. V was clipped by 2 bases and J by 4 bases, with 13 bases between them. Germline CDR1 is MNHEY and CDR2 is SMNVEV (reference sequence). The protocol was immunoSEQ multiplex PCR, while the TCRdb copy is restricted to in-frame clones and leaves out a portion. The sample holds tens of thousands of clones, just over 90% seen once. With no exception, relapse followed autologous stem cell transplantation in all patients, and brentuximab vedotin exposure varied. The J gene is TRBJ2-3, the V gene TRBV27; D gene uncertain. This sample comprised peripheral blood mononuclear cells (PBMCs), obtained at baseline. The receptor was derived from a human donor with classical Hodgkin lymphoma. The CDR3 spells CASSLIPGRADTQYF. The CDR3 DNA sequence: TGTGCCAGCAGTTTAATCCCCGGCCGCGCAGATACGCAGTATTTT.